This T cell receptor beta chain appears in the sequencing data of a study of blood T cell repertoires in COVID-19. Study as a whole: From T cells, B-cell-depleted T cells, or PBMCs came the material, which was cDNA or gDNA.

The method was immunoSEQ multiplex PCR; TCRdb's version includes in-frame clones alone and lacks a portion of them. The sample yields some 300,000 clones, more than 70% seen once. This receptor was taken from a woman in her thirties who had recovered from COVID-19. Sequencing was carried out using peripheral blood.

The CDR3 sequence: CASSPHGGGDQPQHF. The CDR3 DNA reads TGTGCCAGCAGTCCACATGGCGGGGGAGATCAGCCCCAGCATTTT. The genes are TRBV2 and TRBJ1-5, with D perhaps matching TRBD1 (5 bases). This CDR3 is 15 amino acids long. The germline V gene encodes CDR1 SNHLY and CDR2 FYNNEI. Trimming removed 5 bases from V and 5 bases from J, with 16 bases in between. The full variable domain, rest sourced from reference TRBV2 and TRBJ1-5, is EPEVTQTPSHQVTQMGQEVILRCVPISNHLYFYWYRQILGQKVEFLVSFYNNEISEKSEIFDDQFSVERPDGSNFTLKIRSTKLEDSAMYFCASSPHGGGDQPQHFGDGTRLSIL.